The T cell receptor (beta chain) under discussion was sequenced for a study of tissue T cells after allogeneic stem cell transplantation. General study findings and limits: Within patients, tissue anatomy strongly shaped TCR repertoire composition. Tissue-detected TCR repertoire was only partly captured by blood and spleen T cells. Alloreactivity or antigen specificity of tissue TCRs was not determined; some clones might be host cells.

As to this clone: Its cognate antigen is unknown.

Only in-frame clones appear in the TCRdb table, and some are missing; sequencing was by immunoSEQ multiplex PCR. The table shows over 1,500 clones, with about 75% occurring only once. The CDR3 has 18 residues. The receptor was derived from a female donor older than 55 with lung cancer. This specimen was tissue from the stomach, taken at autopsy. The chain links TRBV21-1 to TRBJ1-4. TRBV21-1 is flagged as a pseudogene. The CDR3 DNA sequence: TGTGCCAGCAGTAACGGTCTGCGGGGGGCAGGGGAAAATGAAAAACTGTTTTTT. Its protein is CASSNGLRGAGENEKLFF.